This T cell receptor (beta chain) was profiled in a study of vaccination effects on CD4 cells after COVID-19. Study in general: All study participants received two doses of BNT162b2 or mRNA-1273 vaccine. Study-wide findings and caveats: Convalescent patients in the study were few, and early post-infection timepoints were absent.

As concerns this clone: Antigen unknown.

TCRdb's copy holds only in-frame clones and misses some; the assay was immunoSEQ multiplex PCR. The table includes 50,000 or so clones, roughly three fifths detected once. CD4+ T cell isolation took place after 10 days of culture. Losses at the gene ends were 0 bases for V and 1 base for J; bases not matched to a gene: 13. The CDR3 is 20 amino acids. CDR1 MNHEY and CDR2 SVGEGT come from the germline V gene. The origin of this receptor is a human donor who received a COVID-19 vaccine. J is TRBJ2-4 and V is TRBV6-2 or TRBV6-3; 9 bases line up with TRBD2. Source: CD4+ T cells from PBMCs cultured without peptide, taken before COVID-19 vaccination. The CDR3 sequence: CASSYSSSGELLWAKNIQYF. DNA of the CDR3: TGTGCCAGCAGTTACTCGTCTAGCGGGGAACTTTTATGGGCCAAAAACATTCAGTACTTC.